A single T cell receptor (beta chain) is shown here with its context. Per the original data handling: Amplification from reference gene primers served as the basis for estimated nucleated cell counts. Repertoires were generated with immunoSEQ multiplex PCR, while TCRdb's copy carries only in-frame clones and drops some. The V and J calls and clone size are taken from that table; D and trimming were inferred from the DNA. Of some 68,000 clones in the sample, roughly 87% were seen once. The V end was cut by 4 bases, the J end by 7 bases, with 16 bases between. The germline V gene encodes CDR1 SGHAT and CDR2 FQNNGV. The CDR3 loop spans 14 amino acids. The sample originates from a study of blood T cell repertoires in COVID-19. Overall study context: Sites in the United States, Italy and Spain provided acute and convalescent COVID-19 samples. PBMCs, B-cell-depleted T cells, or T cells provided the cDNA or gDNA that made up the material.

It was during active infection that Seattle patients were enrolled and then longitudinally followed. Sequencing was performed on peripheral blood. The clonotype was recovered from a man in his forties or fifties with COVID-19, enrolled during active disease. V and J are TRBV11-2 and TRBJ1-2; D may be TRBD1 (6 bases). This CDR3 reads CASSSTRGASGYTF. As DNA, the CDR3 is TGTGCCAGCAGCTCAACCCGGGGGGCTAGTGGCTACACCTTC.